This T cell receptor (beta chain) originates from a study of cytomegalovirus exposure and HLA in healthy donors (dated by TCRdb to about 2017). Turning to the overall study: An earlier analysis of some 550 of the donors reported roughly 270 Gb of sequence data and approximately 110 million unique TCR beta sequences from around 200 million T cells. About 280 gigabases of sequencing data and around 88 million unique TCR sequences made up an early release that covered approximately 700 HLA-typed donors. The genetic ancestry cluster associated with self-reported Caucasian donors included 81% of the 300 to 450 genotyped donors. The study aimed to test whether signatures of past pathogen exposure could be identified by cataloging public T cell receptors. The T cell repertoires of 666 subjects were profiled by immunosequencing and related to cytomegalovirus serostatus. A separate validation cohort of roughly 130 different subjects was used in addition to the 666-subject first cohort. High-throughput TCR immunosequencing, statistical association of individual TCRs with disease status, and machine learning were combined to predict cytomegalovirus infection status. In a later analysis, previously published TCR beta repertoires from 600 to 850 donors were re-analyzed and high-resolution HLA genotyping was added so that TCR occurrence patterns could be studied. Rather than drawing on any new phenotypic data, the later analysis identified candidate immune exposures from TCR beta sequences and the way those sequences occurred across donors. In an earlier analysis of a few hundred of the donors, high-throughput TCR beta sequencing was used to judge whether each TCR beta V gene segment behaved as functional or pseudogenic. Donor age, sex, ethnicity and CMV serostatus were compiled alongside the repertoire data. In a later genetic analysis, genome-wide SNP genotypes for about 65% of the 666 donors were used, and that subset was treated as a discovery cohort. Every discovery cohort repertoire had been produced on one sequencing platform. HLA typing included class I and class II loci at four-digit resolution. Typing coverage varied by locus: about 629-640 donors for A, B, C, DRB1 and DQB1; 522 for DQA1; approximately 570 for DPA1; roughly 450 for DPB1. Five DR-DQ haplotypes were treated as single units for association and clustering because of strong linkage in the cohort. On average, roughly 240,000 unique TCR beta nucleotide sequences were sequenced per donor among roughly 430 genotyped donors of the cohort, with roughly 18% of those sequences being non-productive. Paper-wide results and their limitations: This cohort had only TCR beta chains sequenced, and the lack of alpha or paired-chain data limited which features could be detected. Sequencing depth was assumed to be roughly uniform across donors in the presence/absence analyses, though that assumption may not hold. In vitro tests confirmed that three of the cytomegalovirus-associated TCR beta chains recognize cytomegalovirus antigens. Strong co-occurrence of HLA alleles, especially DR and DQ, made assigning TCR associations to individual alleles difficult. The authors suggested that the approach could potentially be generalized to other disease states and immunological phenotypes. Compared with the roughly 700-donor mean, donors in an Asian-associated ancestry cluster had fewer N-insertions in productive TCRs, according to a later genetic analysis. Most TCR sequences were seen in very few donors, while some public TCRs were found in many individuals. A further reported finding was that TCR beta sequences accurately predicted the HLA-A and HLA-B alleles for most subjects in the first cohort. Because HLA typing was missing for some donors at each locus, association tests included only the typed subset. The only immune exposure information available for the cohort was CMV serostatus. In a later analysis, several top co-occurrence clusters were reported to appear linked to parvovirus B19, influenza, CMV and Epstein-Barr virus. A later analysis found that most CMV-associated TCR beta chains appeared HLA-restricted, with HLA associations seemingly driven largely by CMV exposure. In a later genetic analysis, a missense DCLRE1C variant was associated with V-gene and J-gene trimming of TCR beta chains, and the association was replicated in an independent cohort. The classifier was reported to diagnose cytomegalovirus status with high specificity and sensitivity in both the original cohort and the validation cohort. Linkage disequilibrium might explain the correlated functional status among segregating V segments, but an unknown experimental factor could not be excluded. The study gave a list of about 170 TCR beta chains associated with cytomegalovirus. In a later analysis, HLA-associated TCR beta chains were found to be more clonally expanded and to have lower generation probabilities than equally common non-associated chains. Over 15 rarely observed V segments, including chromosome 9 orphons, were excluded from the earlier analysis of about 600 of the donors because counts were too low. At a false discovery rate of 0.05, a later analysis linked under 20,000 TCR beta sequences to specific HLA alleles. In a later analysis, TCR association rates were found to vary across HLA loci, with the most associated TCRs seen for DRB1 alleles and the fewest for HLA-C alleles. A cluster of highly shared sequence variants was judged likely to be a technical artifact of the sequencing pipeline. An earlier analysis of approximately 540 of the donors showed that most TCR beta V segments appeared in productive rearrangements either about 87% or about 30% of the time, which broadly matched IMGT annotations. The 87-base-pair reads could not distinguish some IMGT-functional V segments, including TRBV6-2 and TRBV6-3, so those segments were excluded.

CDR1 PRHDT and CDR2 FYEKMQ were looked up in the germline V gene (reference sequence). The CDR3 runs 13 amino acids, cysteine and phenylalanine included. Only the CDR3 region is kept as DNA, spanning 39 bases read in frame from base 1. At the junction V is shortened by 1 base and J by 4 bases, with 5 bases in between. In total, approximately 610 healthy bone marrow donors made up the cohort. At the time of sampling, every cohort member was nominally healthy, though immune exposures that went unrecorded were likely present. The donor tested CMV seronegative, placing the donor among the roughly 340 seronegative members of the cohort. Each donor provided a peripheral blood sample, and peripheral blood mononuclear cells were used for TCR beta sequencing. The Qiagen DNeasy Blood Extraction Kit was used to extract genomic DNA from the blood cell samples. The library was produced with the immunoSEQ multiplex PCR assay. The multiplex PCR relied on a mix of 60 forward primers for TCR Vbeta segments and 13 reverse primers for TCR Jbeta segments. A multiplex PCR assay on genomic DNA amplified the CDR3 region of rearranged TCR beta genes. The Illumina HiSeq System was used to sequence the amplified TCR beta libraries as 87-base-pair reads. The paper's data handling went like this. A later analysis counted 75 million to 100 million unique TCR beta chains across the 500 to 850 repertoires, and some 11 million of these chains were shared by at least two donors. A nearest-neighbor algorithm error-corrected the raw reads and collapsed the reads into unique sequences, merging closely related sequences to remove PCR and sequencing errors. To assign V, D and J gene segments, CDR3 sequences were aligned to IMGT reference sequences. For a sequence to be retained, at least a six-nucleotide match to both a V gene segment and a J gene segment was required. Rearrangements were called productive when the CDR3 lacked stop codons and stayed in frame with V and J; all others were non-productive. CDR3 was defined according to IMGT convention as the region running from the second conserved V-encoded cysteine to the conserved J-encoded phenylalanine. Sequences without an unambiguous match to a single V gene segment were excluded from the earlier analysis of about 600 of the donors. In an earlier analysis of 587 of the donors, a V segment was called functional when productive rearrangements were above 56.7%, and segregating when the standard deviation between donors exceeded 5%. A statistical classification framework was built to diagnose cytomegalovirus status from the catalog of TCR beta chain sequences. A later analysis assigned V and J genes by comparing TCR nucleotide sequences with IMGT/GENE-DB human TR gene sequences. Using the TCRdist pipeline, a later analysis assigned CDR3 sequences along with most-parsimonious VDJ recombination scenarios. In a later analysis, each TCR beta chain was defined by its CDR3 amino acid sequence together with its V-gene family, and reads without a unique V-gene family were excluded. In a later analysis, fewer than 650 highly shared, low-generation-probability nucleotide sequences were removed to address suspected cross-contamination and a sequencing artifact. In a later analysis, a clonal expansion index for each public chain was calculated from normalized within-repertoire ranks of inferred template counts. Generation probabilities in a later analysis came from a VDJ recombination model fitted to out-of-frame rearrangements, and those results were checked against IGoR. In a later analysis, TCR-TCR, TCR-HLA and TCR-CMV co-occurrence was scored with hypergeometric tests, and a repertoire-size bias correction was applied to TCR pairs. In a later analysis, false discovery rates were estimated by permuting HLA or CMV assignments 20 times. A later analysis grouped co-occurring TCRs with DBSCAN, adding TCRdist sequence similarity when clustering within HLA-allele-positive subsets. Repertoires with fewer than 30,000 or more than 120,000 public chains, plus five repertoires with anomalous nucleotide sharing, were excluded from co-occurrence clustering. The source is immuneACCESS, and TCRdb retained only in-frame sequences with V and J called. Part of the clones is not carried over; for the studies checked, unresolved V genes explain less than half of this, and the remainder is unexplained. V, J and clone size were drawn from that table, and D and trimming were deduced from the DNA. The sample table lists around 200,000 clones, about three quarters of them with a count of one. Of the sample, around 2% is held by the ten largest clones.

In regard to this clone: The antigen it recognizes is unknown. Nothing much larger sits one base from this clone, and base qualities are not available.

The receptor's source is a man aged 18 to 30 in good health and CMV-seronegative. Sequenced input: PBMCs. In this chain, TRBV13 is recombined with TRBJ2-1; no D gene is confidently identified. The nucleotide sequence reads as follows: TGTGCCAGCAGCTTAGTACTTTACAATGAGCAGTTCTTC. This translates into CASSLVLYNEQFF.